The clone carrying this TCR beta chain was recorded at least ten times. This entry comes from a study of blood T cells in healthy people across ages. CDR1 MNHEY and CDR2 SMNVEV come from the germline V gene (reference sequence). The CDR3 totals 14 residues. V was cut by 4 bases and J by 2 bases, with 12 bases left in between. Each donor's blood draw was around 9.2 milliliters of peripheral blood. With a J-beta primer mix and a sample-barcoded 5' primer, a second PCR ran 7 to 11 cycles. Unique molecular identifiers of 12 random nucleotides labeled each cDNA. TCRdb re-derived calls from the 5' RACE reads in MiXCR, one entry per CDR3 protein. The repertoire holds some 930,000 distinct CDR3 sequences, with roughly 28% as singletons. These data were likewise used in another study, on T cells of mothers and their children. From that report: The M1S primer of the second PCR added sample barcodes and 2-4 random nucleotides.

The chain combines TRBV27 with TRBJ2-7; perhaps TRBD1 as D (5 bases). The specimen was blood. The sequence derives from a woman in her thirties or forties in good health. The CDR3 coding sequence is TGTGCCAGCAGTTCGGACATTTTCCCCTACGAGCAGTACTTC. This translates into CASSSDIFPYEQYF.